This T cell receptor beta chain was captured in a study of shared clonotypes between healthy human individuals. The study, taken as a whole, reports: Across subsets, estimated richness was generally greater for naive than for memory populations. Clonotype sharing among the donors was expected to vary with sequencing depth.

The repertoire was sequenced with immunoSEQ multiplex PCR; TCRdb's copy has only in-frame clones and lacks some. The table includes around 2.1 million clones, more than 90% detected once. Germline loops: CDR1 LNHDA, CDR2 SQIVND (reference sequence). The CDR3 sequence is 15 residues long. The V gene end was trimmed by 3 bases and the J gene end by 4 bases; junction bases not matched to a gene: 6. This clone is a singleton in its sample. The antigen remains unidentified. V and J are TRBV19 and TRBJ2-7; 10 positions match TRBD2. Sequenced input: naive CD4+ T cells sorted from blood. Subset given: CD45RA+ positively selected. This TCR came from a man between 18 and 29 years old in good health. CDR3 sequence reads: CASSILAGANYEQYF. The CDR3 DNA reads TGTGCCAGTAGTATTCTAGCGGGGGCCAATTACGAGCAGTACTTC.